Below, one T cell receptor beta chain is given with its context. Its antigen is still unknown. This sample is drawn from a study of lymphopenia after photon versus proton radiotherapy. Notes on the study in general: Better survival with proton therapy was suggested as possible, not demonstrated. Larger post-nadir TCR diversity loss correlated inversely with survival in deceased patients.

Method: immunoSEQ multiplex PCR; TCRdb's copy keeps in-frame clones and lacks some. The sample consists of about 160,000 clones, around 85% of them appearing once. Trimming removed 3 bases at V and 4 bases at J, with 12 bases between. Germline CDR1 reads SGHTA; CDR2 reads FQGNSA. CDR3 length equals 14 residues. Specimen: peripheral blood, collected from a patient treated with photon-based radiotherapy. The clonotype originates from a man between 50 and 59 years old with gastric cancer. The chain has TRBV7-2 and TRBJ1-1, with D maybe TRBD1 (5 bases). The CDR3 DNA is TGTGCCAGCAGCTTGGGGGGTCCGTCCACTGAAGCTTTCTTT. Encoded protein: CASSLGGPSTEAFF.